Presented here are 26 T cell receptor beta chains from one specimen sequenced in a study of long-term antiretroviral therapy in people with HIV (dated by TCRdb to between 2020 and 2023). The immunoSEQ hsTCRB v3.0 assay was used at survey level resolution for TRB variable region sequencing. Drawn from immuneACCESS, this table holds only the in-frame rearrangements with V and J called that TCRdb kept. Clones are partly lost; checked studies trace under half to an unresolved V gene and leave the rest unexplained. The sample profile shows approximately 12,000 clones; 82% of them were found once. The leading ten clones occupy 15% to 20% of the sample. The sequenced sample was unsorted PBMCs, obtained around 8 years after starting antiretroviral therapy. The receptors were gathered from a man in his fifties or sixties with HIV.

The chain has TRBV9 and TRBJ1-6, with D uncertain. V was clipped by 3 bases and J by 7 bases, with 8 bases between them. CDR1 is SGDLS and CDR2 is YYNGEE in the germline V gene. The length of the CDR3 is 13 residues. CDR3: CASSGTENSPLHF. In DNA, the CDR3 is TGTGCCAGCAGCGGGACGGAAAATTCACCCCTCCACTTT.

The chain recombines TRBV30 with TRBJ1-2, with D possibly being TRBD1 (5 bases). CDR1 and CDR2 (germline): GTSNPN, SVGIG (reference sequence). The CDR3 length is 13 residues. V lost 7 bases and J 2 bases, leaving 14 bases between the germline ends. The CDR3 DNA reads as TGTGCCTCGACCGCGGGGCAGAACTATGGCTACACCTTC. It yields the protein CASTAGQNYGYTF.

This chain connects TRBV27 to TRBJ1-1; possible D gene TRBD1, 6 bases. The CDR3 length is 13 residues. Germline CDR1 reads MNHEY; CDR2 reads SMNVEV (reference sequence). With 6 bases removed from V and 5 bases from J, the gap between germline ends came to 13 bases. The CDR3 coding sequence is TGTGCCAGCAGCCCACAGGGAGGGACTGAAGCTTTCTTT. Protein product: CASSPQGGTEAFF.

V usage is TRBV27 and J usage is TRBJ2-7; TRBD2 agrees at 11 bases. The V gene end was trimmed by 4 bases and the J gene end by 3 bases; junction bases not matched to a gene: 5. There are 15 residues in the CDR3. The germline gives CDR1 MNHEY, CDR2 SMNVEV (reference sequence). The DNA for the CDR3 is TGTGCCAGCAGTTACACGACTAGCGGGGTCTACGAGCAGTACTTC. Its translation: CASSYTTSGVYEQYF.

The gene calls are TRBV27 and TRBJ1-2; TRBD1 matches 7 bases. V shed 5 bases, J shed 2 bases, and the junction held 11 bases outside the gene matches. Germline V lookup: CDR1 MNHEY, CDR2 SMNVEV (reference sequence). This CDR3 contains 16 residues. CDR3 sequence reads: CASSPRPQQGNYGYTF. CDR3 bases: TGTGCCAGCAGTCCGAGGCCCCAACAGGGGAACTATGGCTACACCTTC.

V is TRBV7-9 and J is TRBJ2-7; TRBD1 matches at 10 bases. J was trimmed by 6 bases and V by 2 bases; bases with no gene match: 10. The germline V gene has CDR1 SEHNR and CDR2 FQNEAQ (reference sequence). The CDR3 is made up of 16 amino acids. This chain's CDR3 is CASSLIPGQGESEQYF. The CDR3 bases are TGTGCCAGCAGCTTAATCCCTGGACAGGGGGAAAGCGAGCAGTACTTC.

V usage is TRBV7-6 and J usage is TRBJ2-3, with D possibly being TRBD1 or TRBD2 (5 bases each). The CDR3 runs to 15 residues. V was trimmed by 1 base and J by 4 bases, leaving 12 bases between them. CDR1 and CDR2 from the germline V gene are SGHVS and FNYEAQ. The CDR3 bases are TGTGCCAGCAGCTTAGTCGGGACCACCGCAGATACGCAGTATTTT. Translated: CASSLVGTTADTQYF. The variable domain in full, with the rest retrieved from reference TRBV7-6 and TRBJ2-3, is GAGVSQSPRYKVTKRGQDVALRCDPISGHVSLYWYRQALGQGPEFLTYFNYEAQQDKSGLPNDRFSAERPEGSISTLTIQRTEQRDSAMYRCASSLVGTTADTQYFGPGTRLTVL.

This chain uses TRBV6-1 with TRBJ2-3; no clear D gene. V dropped 1 base and J dropped 1 base, with 12 bases sitting between them. Germline values: CDR1 MNHNS, CDR2 SASEGT. The CDR3 is 16 amino acids. CDR3 sequence reads: CASSEVAPWGTDTQYF. CDR3 bases: TGTGCCAGCAGTGAAGTAGCCCCTTGGGGCACAGATACGCAGTATTTT.

The gene calls are TRBV5-6 and TRBJ1-2, with 7 positions matching TRBD1. This CDR3 comprises 16 residues. After removal of 4 bases from V and 4 bases from J, the junction contained 13 bases not matched to a gene. Germline values: CDR1 SGHDT, CDR2 YYEEEE. CDR3: CASSGRSRGIIYGYTF. The CDR3 nucleotides are TGTGCCAGCAGCGGCCGAAGCAGGGGGATAATCTATGGCTACACCTTC.

The chain joins TRBV10-3 to TRBJ2-3, with 9 positions matching TRBD1. J gave up 2 bases and V 5 bases, and 5 bases lay outside the gene matches. From germline, CDR1 is ENHRY and CDR2 SYGVKD. CDR3 size: 15 residues. The CDR3 region has the DNA TGTGCCATCAGTCCGGGACAGGGATCCACAGATACGCAGTATTTT. It is translated as CAISPGQGSTDTQYF.

This chain connects TRBV6-6 to TRBJ2-1; 8 bases map to TRBD2. CDR1 is MNHNY, CDR2 SVGAGI, per germline (reference sequence). The CDR3 is 14 amino acids. V dropped 5 bases and J dropped 5; count of bases not matched to a gene: 5. In DNA, the CDR3 is TGTGCCAGCAGTCTAGCGGGTCGCGACAATGAGCAGTTCTTC. Protein product: CASSLAGRDNEQFF.

The chain joins TRBV5-4 to TRBJ2-7; no clear D. Germline lookup yields CDR1 SGHNT and CDR2 YYREEE (reference sequence). Trimming pared 2 bases from V and 0 bases from J, leaving 9 bases between. The CDR3 contains 14 residues. The CDR3 reads CASSFVADSYEQYF. Written as DNA, the CDR3 is TGTGCCAGCAGCTTCGTGGCGGACTCCTACGAGCAGTACTTC.

The J gene is TRBJ1-2, the V gene TRBV9; D remains unclear. Trimming cost V 0 bases and J 4 bases, with 10 bases left between them. This CDR3 is 14 amino acids long. Germline V lookup: CDR1 SGDLS, CDR2 YYNGEE. This CDR3 reads CASSVASTAYGYTF. The CDR3 region has the DNA TGTGCCAGCAGCGTAGCCTCTACTGCCTATGGCTACACCTTC.

The V and J genes are TRBV4-1 and TRBJ2-7, with a tentative D call TRBD2 (6 bases). CDR3 size: 12 residues. Trimming left V 8 bases short and J 7 bases short, with 15 bases between. Germline-derived CDR1 and CDR2 are MGHRA and YSYEKL. The CDR3 nucleotides read TGCGCCAGCGGGGGTCCCGGAGGGGAGCAGTACTTC. Translation: CASGGPGGEQYF.

J is TRBJ2-2 and V is TRBV7-9; unclear D gene. V lost 1 base and J lost 2, with 8 bases in between. Germline-derived CDR1 and CDR2 are SEHNR and FQNEAQ (reference sequence). CDR3 length: 15 amino acids. The CDR3 DNA sequence: TGTGCCAGCAGCTTAGTTCGAGTAAACACCGGGGAGCTGTTTTTT. Its protein is CASSLVRVNTGELFF.

In its sample, this clone was seen a few times. The J gene is TRBJ2-5, the V gene TRBV4-1; TRBD2 is a possible D gene (6 bases). Trimming cost V 4 bases and J 2 bases, with 8 bases left between them. In germline, CDR1 is MGHRA, CDR2 YSYEKL. The CDR3 runs to 13 residues. The CDR3 DNA reads as TGCGCCAGCAGCCGGGCGGGGCAAGAGACCCAGTACTTC. It encodes CASSRAGQETQYF.

The chain combines TRBV6-5 with TRBJ1-6; 7 nucleotides align to TRBD1. Trimming at V came to 4 bases and at J to 9 bases, leaving 9 bases not matched to a gene. Germline lookup yields CDR1 MNHEY and CDR2 SVGAGI. CDR3 length: 15 amino acids. The DNA for the CDR3 is TGTGCCAGCAGTTTGACAGGGATATTGGCTTCACCCCTCCACTTT. Protein sequence: CASSLTGILASPLHF.

This chain connects TRBV9 to TRBJ1-2; perhaps TRBD1 as D (6 bases). The V gene's germline CDR1 is SGDLS and CDR2 YYNGEE. V dropped 4 bases and J dropped 4 bases, with 17 bases sitting between them. The length of the CDR3 is 15 residues. CDR3 in DNA: TGTGCCAGCAGCTCTTGGACCCAGGGGTCCTATGGCTACACCTTC. Its protein product is CASSSWTQGSYGYTF.

CDR3 nucleotides: TGTGCCAGCACGGATGGGCAGGGTAATGAAAAACTGTTTTTT. It encodes CASTDGQGNEKLFF. The chain is built from TRBV6-5 and TRBJ1-4; weak D call: TRBD1 (5 bases). Deletions cut 7 bases from V and 4 bases from J, with 13 bases between. The CDR3 extends over 14 amino acids. CDR1 and CDR2 (germline): MNHEY, SVGAGI.

The chain combines TRBV30 with TRBJ1-1, with D maybe TRBD1 (5 bases). V shed 2 bases and J shed 10 bases, with 20 bases lying between them. Looked up from germline, CDR1 is GTSNPN and CDR2 is SVGIG (reference sequence). The CDR3 spans 14 residues. CDR3 loop: CAWSTPPSSGGAFF. CDR3 nucleotides: TGTGCCTGGAGTACCCCCCCCTCCTCGGGGGGAGCTTTCTTT. Combining the CDR3 with reference TRBV30 and TRBJ1-1 gives the whole variable domain SQTIHQWPATLVQPVGSPLSLECTVEGTSNPNLYWYRQAAGRGLQLLFYSVGIGQISSEVPQNLSASRPQDRQFILSSKKLLLSDSGFYLCAWSTPPSSGGAFFGQGTRLTVV.

The chain joins TRBV4-2 to TRBJ1-1, with a tentative D call TRBD1 (6 bases). V gave up 4 bases and J gave up 0 bases, with 30 bases separating them. The CDR3 sequence is 21 residues long. Germline CDR1 reads LGHNA; CDR2 reads YNFKEQ. As DNA, the CDR3 is TGTGCCAGCAGCCGTAGGAGTTGGGGGGCGTCGGACCGACTCATGAACACTGAAGCTTTCTTT. Its protein is CASSRRSWGASDRLMNTEAFF.

V gene TRBV6-1 combines with J gene TRBJ2-1; 12 nucleotides match TRBD2. The CDR3 is 13 residues long. Trimming cost V 10 bases and J 5 bases; bases outside gene matches: 3. Germline V gene sequence: CDR1 MNHNS, CDR2 SASEGT. DNA of the CDR3: TGTGCCATCCGGACTAGCGGGGACAATGAGCAGTTCTTC. Its translation: CAIRTSGDNEQFF.

This clone was recorded once. The chain has TRBV27 and TRBJ1-4, with a weak D call TRBD1 (5 bases). The germline V gene has CDR1 MNHEY and CDR2 SMNVEV (reference sequence). V shed 2 bases and J shed 8 bases, with 9 bases lying between them. This CDR3 is built from 13 residues. The CDR3 protein is CASSLQGPEKLFF. As DNA, the CDR3 is TGTGCCAGCAGTTTACAGGGACCGGAAAAACTGTTTTTT.

The gene calls are TRBV6-5 and TRBJ2-5; D may match TRBD1 or TRBD2 (6 bases each). The CDR3 runs 15 residues. Trimming stripped 2 bases from V and 7 bases from J, with 17 bases between. CDR1 and CDR2 (germline): MNHEY, SVGAGI. The DNA of the CDR3 is TGTGCCAGCAGTTACGGGGGGCCCTACGAAGGGACCCAGTACTTC. Translating it yields CASSYGGPYEGTQYF.

The rearrangement links TRBV6-5 to TRBJ2-7; 11 bases align to TRBD2. The V gene's germline CDR1 is MNHEY and CDR2 SVGAGI. This CDR3 region has 16 residues. The junction had 5 bases not matched to a gene; V was cut back by 0 bases and J by 4 bases. CDR3 in DNA: TGTGCCAGCAGTTACTCGTCTAGCGGGGGGCTTTACGAGCAGTACTTC. Its translation: CASSYSSSGGLYEQYF.

The V gene is TRBV6-1, the J gene TRBJ2-1; D gene ambiguous. The CDR3 spans 14 residues. Germline assignment: CDR1 MNHNS and CDR2 SASEGT. V was cut by 3 bases and J by 4 bases, with 10 bases left in between. CDR3 residues: CASSEEEEYNEQFF. Written as DNA, the CDR3 is TGTGCCAGCAGTGAGGAAGAGGAGTACAATGAGCAGTTCTTC.